This is a list of T cell receptor beta chains from one sample in a study of OX40 agonist ivuxolimab in advanced cancers. Profiling relied on immunoSEQ multiplex PCR, and the TCRdb table lists in-frame clones only, not all of them. The sample shows around 90,000 clones, 85% to 90% of them seen only once. The starting material was CD4+ or CD8+ T cells sorted from blood, obtained in a trial of the OX40 agonist ivuxolimab. These receptors came from an adult with an advanced solid tumor such as melanoma, head and neck, liver or kidney cancer. CDR3s include the opening cysteine and the closing phenylalanine or tryptophan. A D gene is named only where the DNA matches it firmly. For some rows the clone size is stated as once, few or many, or as a class when expanded; others skip it.

-	TRBD1	TRBV11-2	TRBJ2-7	CASSLDYGTGYYEQYF	TGTGCCAGCAGCTTAGATTATGGGACAGGGTACTACGAGCAGTACTTC
once	-	TRBV7-9	TRBJ1-2	CASSGGQNYGYTF	TGTGCCAGCAGCGGAGGACAGAACTATGGCTACACCTTC
-	-	TRBV6-1	TRBJ1-1	CASRFDNTEAFF	TGTGCCAGCAGGTTCGACAACACTGAAGCTTTCTTT
-	-	TRBV19	TRBJ1-1	CASRPLAGAVSSNTEAFF	TGTGCCAGCCGGCCCCTCGCAGGGGCGGTGTCTTCGAACACTGAAGCTTTCTTT
-	TRBD2	TRBV5-4	TRBJ2-2	CASSLKAGGHDGELFF	TGTGCCAGCAGCCTTAAAGCGGGAGGGCATGACGGGGAGCTGTTTTTT
few	-	TRBV9	TRBJ2-7	CASAPGAGTEQYF	TGTGCCAGCGCGCCTGGGGCTGGTACCGAGCAGTACTTC
-	TRBD1	TRBV29-1	TRBJ2-7	CSVGPQGANEQYF	TGCAGCGTTGGTCCCCAGGGGGCCAACGAGCAGTACTTC
-	-	TRBV6-6	TRBJ1-2	CASSSGGWGYTF	TGTGCCAGCAGTTCGGGGGGCTGGGGCTACACCTTC
-	-	TRBV5-6	TRBJ2-7	CASSLLFGPYEQYF	TGTGCCAGCAGCTTACTGTTCGGGCCCTACGAGCAGTACTTC
-	TRBD1	TRBV30	TRBJ2-5	CAWSVQGAQTQYF	TGTGCCTGGAGTGTACAGGGGGCTCAGACCCAGTACTTC
few	TRBD2	TRBV6-4	TRBJ2-3	CASSDGLAGDTQYF	TGTGCCAGCAGTGACGGACTAGCGGGAGATACGCAGTATTTT
-	-	TRBV4-2	TRBJ1-6	CASSPLVFLSPLHF	TGTGCCAGCAGCCCTTTGGTTTTCCTTTCACCCCTCCACTTT
-	-	TRBV15	TRBJ2-2	CATSRDPGVAGELFF	TGTGCCACCAGCAGAGATCCTGGGGTGGCCGGGGAGCTGTTTTTT
-	TRBD2	TRBV13	TRBJ2-1	CASSTGLAGRGGEQFF	TGTGCCAGCAGCACGGGACTAGCGGGACGGGGGGGTGAGCAGTTCTTC
-	-	TRBV27	TRBJ2-7	CASSLLYEGEQYF	TGTGCCAGCAGTTTACTTTACGAGGGCGAGCAGTACTTC
-	-	TRBV30	TRBJ2-3	CASGRNTDTQYF	TGTGCCTCGGGCCGGAACACAGATACGCAGTATTTT
-	-	TRBV9	TRBJ2-7	CASSTSPNSYEQYF	TGTGCCAGCAGCACTAGCCCTAACTCCTACGAGCAGTACTTC
-	TRBD1	TRBV27	TRBJ1-5	CASSESGGHQPQHF	TGTGCCAGCAGTGAGTCAGGGGGTCACCAGCCCCAGCATTTT
-	-	TRBV28	TRBJ1-5	CASSFEGLGNQPQHF	TGTGCCAGCAGTTTCGAGGGATTAGGCAATCAGCCCCAGCATTTT
-	-	TRBV9	TRBJ2-1	CASSVGSSSYNEQFF	TGTGCCAGCAGCGTAGGATCGAGCTCCTACAATGAGCAGTTCTTC
-	-	TRBV19	TRBJ1-2	CASTHPGESSVLGYTF	TGTGCCAGTACTCACCCCGGGGAGTCGTCAGTACTAGGCTACACCTTC
-	-	TRBV5-1	TRBJ2-2	CASSLGVTNTGELFF	TGCGCCAGCAGCTTGGGAGTCACCAACACCGGGGAGCTGTTTTTT
-	-	TRBV27	TRBJ1-6	CASSLLNSPLHF	TGTGCCAGCAGTTTACTCAATTCACCCCTCCACTTT
-	TRBD1	TRBV7-8	TRBJ1-4	CASSFTGTGTPLNEKLFF	TGTGCCAGCAGCTTTACCGGGACAGGGACACCGCTGAATGAAAAACTGTTTTTT
-	TRBD1	TRBV27	TRBJ2-2	CASTIGTANTGELFF	TGTGCCAGCACCATCGGGACAGCTAACACCGGGGAGCTGTTTTTT
-	-	TRBV12-5	TRBJ2-5	CASGLGVVETQYF	TGTGCTAGTGGTTTGGGGGTTGTGGAGACCCAGTACTTC
once	-	TRBV2	TRBJ1-4	CASIYTDRLNEKLFF	TGTGCCAGCATTTATACCGACAGACTTAATGAAAAACTGTTTTTT
once	TRBD2	TRBV30	TRBJ2-3	CACTLAGRTDTQYF	TGTGCCTGCACTCTAGCGGGCCGGACAGATACGCAGTATTTT
-	-	TRBV21-1	TRBJ1-5	CASSKTGGHQPQHF	TGTGCCAGCAGCAAGACCGGGGGGCATCAGCCCCAGCATTTT
-	-	TRBV5-5	TRBJ2-7	CASSFTGKPYEQYF	TGTGCCAGCAGCTTTACAGGAAAGCCCTACGAGCAGTACTTC
-	TRBD1	TRBV25-1	TRBJ2-3	CASGGMTGGSTDTQYF	TGTGCCAGCGGGGGAATGACAGGGGGCAGCACAGATACGCAGTATTTT
-	-	TRBV6-6	TRBJ2-1	CASSPFRGTSNEQFF	TGTGCCAGCAGTCCCTTCCGGGGGACAAGCAATGAGCAGTTCTTC
-	-	TRBV19	TRBJ2-7	CASSIRSGQRPHEQYF	TGTGCCAGTAGTATTAGGTCCGGTCAACGGCCGCACGAGCAGTACTTC
-	-	TRBV6-5	TRBJ1-1	CASSYGRGNTEAFF	TGTGCCAGCAGTTACGGGAGGGGAAACACTGAAGCTTTCTTT
-	TRBD2	TRBV2	TRBJ2-7	CASSTGGESSYEQYF	TGTGCCAGCAGTACCGGGGGGGAGAGCTCCTACGAGCAGTACTTC
-	-	TRBV29-1	TRBJ1-2	CSVEDGPTNGYTF	TGCAGCGTTGAAGACGGACCGACGAACGGCTACACCTTC
-	-	TRBV27	TRBJ2-5	CASEGGGIKYF	TGTGCCAGCGAGGGAGGGGGGATTAAGTACTTC
-	-	TRBV21-1	TRBJ2-3	CATRWGVSDTQYF	TGTGCCACCCGGTGGGGTGTATCAGATACGCAGTATTTT
-	-	TRBV5-4	TRBJ2-7	CASSSTLSSYEQYF	TGTGCCAGCAGCTCCACGCTAAGCTCCTACGAGCAGTACTTC
-	TRBD2	TRBV6-6	TRBJ2-5	CASSYLGLAGETQYF	TGTGCCAGCAGTTACCTGGGACTAGCAGGGGAGACCCAGTACTTC
-	-	TRBV5-1	TRBJ1-3	CASSSASSGNTIYF	TGCGCCAGCAGCTCAGCAAGCTCTGGAAACACCATATATTTT
-	-	TRBV6-4	TRBJ1-5	CASSETGLNQPQHF	TGTGCCAGCAGTGAAACAGGGCTCAATCAGCCCCAGCATTTT
-	TRBD2	TRBV13	TRBJ2-3	CASSLTAGEGTDTQYF	TGTGCCAGCAGCTTAACAGCGGGAGAAGGCACAGATACGCAGTATTTT
-	TRBD1	TRBV27	TRBJ2-3	CASSSFVGGGGAQYF	TGTGCCAGCAGTTCGTTTGTAGGGGGCGGTGGGGCGCAGTATTTT
-	-	TRBV10-1	TRBJ2-1	CATSHGGNEQFF	TGCGCCACCAGCCACGGGGGCAATGAGCAGTTCTTC
-	TRBD2	TRBV28	TRBJ2-7	CASRDVKLASHYEQYF	TGTGCCAGCCGCGACGTTAAACTAGCGAGCCACTACGAGCAGTACTTC
-	-	TRBV2	TRBJ2-7	CASSLVSYEQYF	TGTGCCAGCAGTCTAGTGAGCTACGAGCAGTACTTC
once	TRBD1	TRBV28	TRBJ2-7	CASRRGTGSYEQYF	TGTGCCAGCAGACGAGGGACAGGGTCCTACGAGCAGTACTTC
-	TRBD1	TRBV6-5	TRBJ1-1	CASSYSGQLNTEAFF	TGTGCCAGCAGTTACTCGGGACAGTTGAACACTGAAGCTTTCTTT
-	-	TRBV4-1	TRBJ2-1	CASSPERLYNEQFF	TGCGCCAGCAGCCCAGAACGGCTTTACAATGAGCAGTTCTTC